This TCR beta chain was obtained from a study of shared clonotypes between healthy human individuals. Overall study: Aged between 18 and 49, the donors were a couple of women and three men.

The V gene lost 4 bases and the J gene lost 0 bases, with 15 bases spanning the gap. Germline V gene data show CDR1 as SGHDN and CDR2 as FVKESK. The CDR3 is 16 residues long. A note on this clone: Its antigen is not identified.

Study conclusions and caveats: The low donor count limited represented genetic and exposure-history diversity.

CD8 memory was a combination that joined CD45RO+ cells with CCR7-negative CD45RA+ TemRA cells. Original analysis: ImmunoSEQ junction-only sequences lacked quality scores, so their filtering differed. Measured with immunoSEQ multiplex PCR; TCRdb has only the in-frame clones, and not every one. V and J calls plus clone size are reproduced from that table; the DNA served to infer D and trimming. The table records approximately 710,000 clones, 90% of them present only once. Sequenced sample: memory CD8+ T cells from PBMCs. The subset denotes: CD45RO+ cells pooled with CCR7-negative TemRA cells. The chain couples TRBV14 to TRBJ1-1; D is undetermined. The sequence was obtained from a man between 18 and 35 years old in good health. Some clones in this sample may be carry-over from other donors' samples. Here the CDR3 reads CASSRERPFMNTEAFF. The CDR3 nucleotides are TGTGCCAGCAGCCGAGAACGACCTTTCATGAACACTGAAGCTTTCTTT.